This T cell receptor (beta chain) derives from a study of blood T cell repertoires in COVID-19. V gave up 5 bases and J gave up 7 bases; unmatched junction bases: 4. The CDR3 totals 13 residues. CDR1 is PRHDT, CDR2 FYEKMQ, per germline (reference sequence). Authors' processing steps: Nucleated cell counts were estimated from reference gene primer amplification. The repertoire was sequenced with immunoSEQ multiplex PCR; TCRdb's copy has only in-frame clones and lacks some. That table gives V, J and clone size, and the DNA gave D and trimming. The data hold over 30,000 clones, with approximately 83% observed a single time.

Material: peripheral blood. The TCR was taken from a woman in her fifties or sixties with active COVID-19. The chain links TRBV13 to TRBJ2-1, with 8 bases identical to TRBD1. The CDR3 nucleotides are TGTGCCAGCAGCCCCCGGACAGGGAATGAGCAGTTCTTC. This sequence encodes CASSPRTGNEQFF.